These 17 T cell receptor beta chains came from one sample sequenced in a study of blood T cell repertoires in COVID-19. Sequencing was performed with immunoSEQ multiplex PCR; in TCRdb, only in-frame clones are kept and a portion is missing. The profile shows fewer than 250,000 clones, 86% of them singletons. The sequencing sample was made of peripheral blood. The receptors were gathered from a woman aged 80 or older with COVID-19, enrolled during active disease.

The V gene is TRBV11-2, the J gene TRBJ1-1, with D maybe TRBD1 (5 bases). The length of the CDR3 is 16 residues. Trimming cost V 0 bases and J 5 bases, with 16 bases left between them. Germline V gene sequence: CDR1 SGHAT, CDR2 FQNNGV. The CDR3 sequence is CASSLDGSFRGTEAFF. In DNA, the CDR3 is TGTGCCAGCAGCTTAGATGGGTCATTTCGGGGGACTGAAGCTTTCTTT.

The CDR3 DNA reads TGTGCCAGCAGCCCCTCTAGGCTAGCGGGGGGAGATACGCAGTATTTT. Its protein is CASSPSRLAGGDTQYF. J is TRBJ2-3 and V is TRBV11-2, with 11 bases that match TRBD2. Unmatched junction bases numbered 9, after V lost 5 bases and J lost 5 bases. Per the germline V gene, CDR1 is SGHAT and CDR2 is FQNNGV. The CDR3 has 16 amino acids.

The J gene is TRBJ1-3, the V gene TRBV28; D perhaps matches TRBD1 (5 bases). The germline V and J ends were trimmed by 3 bases and 0 bases, with 12 bases remaining between them. The CDR3 has 16 residues. Germline V gene lookup returns CDR1 MDHEN and CDR2 SYDVKM. CDR3 loop: CASSFYQTASGNTIYF. In DNA form, the CDR3 reads TGTGCCAGCAGTTTTTATCAGACAGCCTCTGGAAACACCATATATTTT.

The rearrangement joins TRBV2 to TRBJ1-1, with 8 positions matching TRBD1. CDR1 SNHLY and CDR2 FYNNEI come from the germline V gene. The length of the CDR3 is 14 residues. With 5 bases clipped from V and 2 bases from J, the junction kept 4 bases outside the gene matches. The CDR3 protein is CASSSQGDNTEAFF. CDR3 sequence (DNA): TGTGCCAGCAGTTCACAGGGGGATAACACTGAAGCTTTCTTT. Full variable domain (missing parts from reference TRBV2 and TRBJ1-1): EPEVTQTPSHQVTQMGQEVILRCVPISNHLYFYWYRQILGQKVEFLVSFYNNEISEKSEIFDDQFSVERPDGSNFTLKIRSTKLEDSAMYFCASSSQGDNTEAFFGQGTRLTVV.

The chain combines TRBV24-1 with TRBJ1-1; no firm D call. Germline CDR1 is KGHDR and CDR2 is SFDVKD. This CDR3 has 13 amino acids. Trimming removed 9 bases from V and 1 base from J, with 11 bases in between. CDR3 nucleotides: TGTGCCACCCGCTTAGCAAAGAACACTGAAGCTTTCTTT. Its translation is CATRLAKNTEAFF.

The chain links TRBV30 to TRBJ2-3; D ambiguous. Germline V gene lookup returns CDR1 GTSNPN and CDR2 SVGIG (reference sequence). V was trimmed by 5 bases and J by 4 bases, leaving 7 bases between them. This CDR3 is 11 amino acids long. CDR3 coding DNA: TGTGCCTGGTCTCTTTCAGATACGCAGTATTTT. Translating gives CAWSLSDTQYF.

The chain uses TRBV4-1 and TRBJ2-1; 12 bases are shared with TRBD2. Germline V gene lookup returns CDR1 MGHRA and CDR2 YSYEKL. The CDR3 is 17 residues long. V was clipped by 4 bases and J by 6 bases; unmatched bases: 10. The CDR3 sequence is CASSRGLAGPPGNEQFF. CDR3 sequence (DNA): TGCGCCAGCAGCCGAGGACTAGCGGGGCCTCCGGGCAATGAGCAGTTCTTC.

This chain links TRBV27 with TRBJ2-7; D gene unclear. The V gene lost 2 bases and the J gene lost 3 bases, with 8 bases spanning the gap. Germline V lookup: CDR1 MNHEY, CDR2 SMNVEV (reference sequence). This CDR3 comprises 13 residues. The CDR3 region has the DNA TGTGCCAGCAGTTTACCAGTGAACTACGAGCAGTACGTC. As protein: CASSLPVNYEQYV.

The J gene is TRBJ1-5, the V gene TRBV3-1 (or the pseudogene TRBV3-2), with D perhaps matching TRBD1 (6 bases). The CDR3 length is 16 residues. The V end lost 5 bases, the J end lost 0 bases, and 14 bases lay between the germline ends. Germline CDR1 and CDR2: LGHDT and YNNKEL (reference sequence). This CDR3 reads CASSSRQDHSNQPQHF. CDR3 nucleotides: TGTGCCAGCAGCTCCAGACAGGATCATAGCAATCAGCCCCAGCATTTT.

The chain links TRBV20-1 to TRBJ2-7, with D possibly TRBD2 on 5 matching bases. CDR3 size: 11 residues. Trimming removed 5 bases at V and 6 bases at J, with 11 bases between. The germline CDR1 and CDR2 sequences are DFQATT and SNEGSKA (reference sequence). DNA of the CDR3: TGCAGTGCTCGGTTCGGGGTCGAGCAGTACTTC. Translation gives CSARFGVEQYF.

This rearrangement joins TRBV28 to TRBJ2-2; D might be TRBD1 (5 bases). V gave up 1 base and J gave up 5 bases, with 14 bases separating them. Germline CDR1 MDHEN, CDR2 SYDVKM. The CDR3 sequence is 16 residues long. CDR3: CASSLFGQGKTGELFF. The CDR3 nucleotides are TGTGCCAGCAGTTTATTCGGGCAGGGAAAGACCGGGGAGCTGTTTTTT.

CDR3 sequence: CATSRVGAGNIQYF. CDR3 nucleotide sequence: TGTGCCACCAGTCGGGTGGGCGCGGGAAACATTCAGTACTTC. The chain links TRBV24-1 to TRBJ2-4, with D tentatively TRBD2 (5 bases). V lost 6 bases and J 6 bases, leaving 14 bases between the germline ends. Looked up from germline, CDR1 is KGHDR and CDR2 is SFDVKD. The CDR3 runs 14 residues.

On this clone: This same CDR3 is encoded by further DNA sequences in the sample. The gene calls are TRBV3-1 (or the pseudogene TRBV3-2) and TRBJ1-6, with D possibly TRBD1 on 5 matching bases. Germline assignment: CDR1 LGHDT and CDR2 YNNKEL (reference sequence). The CDR3 extends over 16 amino acids. Trimming shortened V by 3 bases and J by 0 bases, and 9 bases separated the two germline ends. CDR3 sequence reads: CASSQGGGSYNSPLHF. In DNA, the CDR3 is TGTGCCAGCAGCCAGGGGGGAGGCTCCTATAATTCACCCCTCCACTTT.

The chain employs TRBV10-3 and TRBJ2-7, with 8 bases that match TRBD1. The CDR3 is 14 residues long. Per the germline V gene, CDR1 is ENHRY and CDR2 is SYGVKD. V dropped 3 bases and J dropped 4; count of bases not matched to a gene: 5. The CDR3 coding sequence is TGTGCCATCAGTGATGGGACAGGCGCTTACGAGCAGTACGTC. Translation gives CAISDGTGAYEQYV.

The chain recombines TRBV4-1 with TRBJ2-3, with TRBD2 matching 9 bases. V shed 0 bases and J 4 bases; nucleotides not matched to a gene: 2. The CDR3 totals 15 residues. CDR1 and CDR2 from the germline V gene are MGHRA and YSYEKL. This CDR3 reads CASSQDSSGADTQYF. The CDR3 DNA reads as TGCGCCAGCAGCCAAGACTCTAGCGGGGCAGATACGCAGTATTTT.

This clone was detected only a few times. V is TRBV19 and J is TRBJ1-1; D is possibly TRBD1 (6 bases). The V end was cut by 5 bases, the J end by 2 bases, with 18 bases between. In germline, CDR1 is LNHDA, CDR2 SQIVND (reference sequence). The CDR3 loop spans 16 amino acids. Here the CDR3 DNA reads TGTGCCAGTAGTCTAGCCCGGACAGCTAGAAACACTGAAGCTTTCTTT. This sequence encodes CASSLARTARNTEAFF.

The genes are TRBV27 and TRBJ2-1, with D maybe TRBD1 (6 bases). Germline lookup yields CDR1 MNHEY and CDR2 SMNVEV (reference sequence). This CDR3 is 15 amino acids long. V lost 5 bases to trimming and J lost 7 bases, with 18 bases between them. CDR3 DNA: TGTGCCAGCAGTCTCGGACAGACAATTAGAAATGAGCAGTTCTTC. Translating it yields CASSLGQTIRNEQFF.